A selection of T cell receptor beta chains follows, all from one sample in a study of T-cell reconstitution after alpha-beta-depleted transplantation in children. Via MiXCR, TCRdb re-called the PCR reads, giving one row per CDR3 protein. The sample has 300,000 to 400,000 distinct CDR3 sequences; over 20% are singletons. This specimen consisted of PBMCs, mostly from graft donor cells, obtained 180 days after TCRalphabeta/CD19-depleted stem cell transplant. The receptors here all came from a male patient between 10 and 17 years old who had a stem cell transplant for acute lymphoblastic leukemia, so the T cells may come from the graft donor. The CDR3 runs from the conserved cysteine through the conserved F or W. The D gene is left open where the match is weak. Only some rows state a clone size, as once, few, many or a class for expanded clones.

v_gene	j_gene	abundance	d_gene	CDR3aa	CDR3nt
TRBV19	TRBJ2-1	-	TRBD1	CASRQGPLYNEQFF	TGTGCCAGTAGACAGGGGCCCTTATACAATGAGCAGTTCTTC
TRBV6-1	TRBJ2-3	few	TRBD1	CASGTTGAGTDTQYF	TGTGCCAGCGGAACGACAGGGGCCGGCACAGATACGCAGTATTTT
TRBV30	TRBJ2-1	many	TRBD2	CAWRLSGNNEQFF	TGTGCCTGGAGATTAAGCGGGAACAATGAGCAGTTCTTC
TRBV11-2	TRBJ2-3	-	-	CASSLPPRTDTQYF	TGTGCCAGCAGCTTACCCCCTCGCACAGATACGCAGTATTTT
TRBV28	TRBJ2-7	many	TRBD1	CASSPWTGNEQYF	TGTGCCAGCAGTCCTTGGACAGGGAACGAGCAGTACTTC
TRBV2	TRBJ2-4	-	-	CASSEARPLTQGRPNLQYF	TGTGCCAGCAGTGAAGCGCGTCCCCTCACTCAGGGGCGCCCAAACCTTCAGTACTTC
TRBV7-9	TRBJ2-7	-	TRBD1	CASTTDRALQQYF	TGTGCCAGCACCACCGACAGGGCCCTCCAGCAGTACTTC
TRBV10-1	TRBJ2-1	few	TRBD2	CASSAGRLAAYNEQFF	TGCGCCAGCAGCGCTGGGCGGCTAGCGGCATACAATGAGCAGTTCTTC
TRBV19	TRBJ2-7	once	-	CASSIDGNGAYEQYF	TGTGCCAGTAGTATAGATGGGAACGGGGCCTACGAGCAGTACTTC
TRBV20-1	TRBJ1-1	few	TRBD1	CSATPTGIPEAFF	TGCAGTGCTACACCGACAGGGATTCCTGAAGCTTTCTTT